The 22 T cell receptor beta chains below come from one sample, sequenced in a study of T cells in Graves' hyperthyroidism and ophthalmopathy (dated by TCRdb to the late 2010s). The method behind the library was multiplex PCR. TCRdb lists the instrument as Illumina HiSeq 2000. Amplification of TCR beta CDR3 regions was carried out from RNA transcripts. A first-round RT-PCR of the TCR CDR3 used the HTBI primer set with the Qiagen OneStep RT-PCR kit. The raw public reads went through TCRdb reprocessing: fastp at Q25, MiXCR clone calling, in-frame beta chains kept. One record per CDR3 amino acid sequence lists the most common genes and DNA. For this sample there are a few hundred thousand distinct CDR3 sequences; roughly 14% appear just once. In total, the top ten clones hold about 7% of the sample. Sequences were obtained from blood. The source of these receptors is a woman between 25 and 40 years old with Graves' hyperthyroidism.

The chain recombines TRBV7-9 with TRBJ2-3; D might be TRBD2 (6 bases). Trimming took 5 bases from V and 0 from J, leaving 12 bases between them. The CDR3 runs 15 residues. Germline values: CDR1 SEHNR, CDR2 FQNEAQ (reference sequence). CDR3: CASSPSAVSTDTQYF. DNA of the CDR3: TGTGCCAGCAGCCCTAGCGCGGTTAGCACAGATACGCAGTATTTT. Based on the CDR3 plus reference TRBV7-9 and TRBJ2-3, the full variable domain is DTGVSQNPRHKITKRGQNVTFRCDPISEHNRLYWYRQTLGQGPEFLTYFQNEAQLEKSRLLSDRFSAERPKGSFSTLEIQRTEQGDSAMYLCASSPSAVSTDTQYFGPGTRLTVL.

This clonotype was counted at least ten times. The chain joins TRBV18 to TRBJ1-5; unclear D gene. The length of the CDR3 is 14 residues. CDR1 is KGHSH and CDR2 is LQKENI in the germline V gene. V was shortened by 5 bases and J by 4 bases, with 12 bases between the two germline ends. CDR3 amino acids: CASSTRVENQPQHF. The DNA for the CDR3 is TGTGCCAGCTCAACACGAGTCGAAAATCAGCCCCAGCATTTT.

The J gene is TRBJ2-2, the V gene TRBV6-2 or TRBV6-3; no definite D call. The CDR3 runs 13 residues. The V end lost 0 bases, the J end lost 8 bases, and 7 bases lay between the germline ends. Germline-derived CDR1 and CDR2 are MNHEY and SVGEGT. The CDR3 DNA is TGTGCCAGCAGTTACTCGAGAGGAGGGGAGCTGTTTTTT. This gives the protein CASSYSRGGELFF.

This clonotype has at least ten counts. Here the CDR3 reads CASSYWAANTGELFF. CDR3 coding DNA: TGTGCCAGCAGTTACTGGGCTGCGAACACCGGGGAGCTGTTTTTT. The rearrangement links TRBV6-5 to TRBJ2-2, with D uncertain. The CDR3 length is 15 residues. V lost 1 base and J 0 bases, leaving 6 bases between the germline ends. CDR1 is MNHEY and CDR2 is SVGAGI in the germline V gene.

This clonotype was detected ten times or more. The chain has TRBV20-1 and TRBJ2-3; TRBD1 matches at 7 bases. From germline, CDR1 is DFQATT and CDR2 SNEGSKA (reference sequence). V lost 5 bases and J lost 5; bases outside the gene matches: 7. This CDR3 has 13 residues. CDR3 loop: CSAERTGEDTQYF. CDR3 bases: TGCAGTGCTGAGAGGACAGGCGAAGATACGCAGTATTTT.

This clonotype came up a few times. CDR3 in amino acids: CAIVDRGNYGYTF. CDR3 nucleotide sequence: TGTGCCATCGTCGACAGGGGAAACTATGGCTACACCTTC. This rearrangement joins TRBV2 to TRBJ1-2; 8 bases map to TRBD1. CDR3 size: 13 residues. Germline CDR1 reads SNHLY; CDR2 reads FYNNEI. Trimming cost V 10 bases and J 2 bases; bases outside gene matches: 6.

This chain uses TRBV6-5 with TRBJ2-1; TRBD2 matches 9 bases. Germline V gives CDR1 MNHEY, CDR2 SVGAGI. The J segment lost 10 bases and the V segment lost 0 bases, leaving 13 bases of the junction unmatched. The CDR3 is made up of 17 amino acids. The CDR3 protein is CASSYSPSLAGVEEQFF. The CDR3 DNA is TGTGCCAGCAGTTACTCTCCCAGCTTAGCGGGAGTAGAGGAGCAGTTCTTC.

The CDR3 loop reads CASSISARVMFNEQFF. The DNA of the CDR3 is TGTGCCAGTAGTATATCCGCCCGGGTTATGTTTAATGAGCAGTTCTTC. This chain links TRBV19 with TRBJ2-1, with D hard to call. The V end was cut by 2 bases, the J end by 7 bases, with 18 bases between. Germline values: CDR1 LNHDA, CDR2 SQIVND (reference sequence). This CDR3 has 16 amino acids. The full variable domain, in which reference TRBV19 and TRBJ2-1 provide the parts outside the CDR3, is DGGITQSPKYLFRKEGQNVTLSCEQNLNHDAMYWYRQDPGQGLRLIYYSQIVNDFQKGDIAEGYSVSREKKESFPLTVTSAQKNPTAFYLCASSISARVMFNEQFFGPGTRLTVL.

The genes are TRBV6-4 and TRBJ1-5; no firm D call. V was shortened by 7 bases and J by 6 bases, with 13 bases between the two germline ends. The CDR3 length is 13 residues. Germline V gene data show CDR1 as MRHNA and CDR2 as SNTAGT. In DNA, the CDR3 is TGTGCCAGCAATCGAAGGGTGGGTCAGCCCCAGCATTTT. Amino acid sequence: CASNRRVGQPQHF.

This clonotype was counted at least ten times. V gene TRBV7-2 combines with J gene TRBJ2-1; TRBD2 aligns across 8 bases. Germline V gene lookup returns CDR1 SGHTA and CDR2 FQGNSA. V shed 1 base, J shed 7 bases, and the junction held 12 bases outside the gene matches. This CDR3 is built from 17 residues. Here the CDR3 reads CASSLGMGGGYTNEQFF. CDR3 in DNA: TGTGCCAGCAGCTTAGGGATGGGCGGGGGGTACACGAATGAGCAGTTCTTC.

This clonotype was counted a few times. The chain uses TRBV6-1 and TRBJ2-5; 8 bases map to TRBD1. Germline values: CDR1 MNHNS, CDR2 SASEGT. Unmatched junction bases numbered 5, after V lost 5 bases and J lost 3 bases. The CDR3 is 14 residues long. CDR3 in DNA: TGTGCCAGCAGTTATCAGGGGGCGAAAGAGACCCAGTACTTC. This encodes CASSYQGAKETQYF.

This clonotype was counted many times. J is TRBJ2-3 and V is TRBV20-1, with 7 bases lining up with TRBD2. The CDR3 loop spans 13 amino acids. V lost 8 bases and J lost 0; bases outside the gene matches: 5. Germline V gene sequence: CDR1 DFQATT, CDR2 SNEGSKA (reference sequence). In DNA, the CDR3 is TGCAGTATTATCGGGGGGAGCACAGATACGCAGTATTTT. Its translation: CSIIGGSTDTQYF.

The rearrangement links TRBV6-2 or TRBV6-3 to TRBJ2-1; 8 nucleotides align to TRBD2. CDR3 length: 19 amino acids. J was trimmed by 6 bases and V by 7 bases; bases with no gene match: 23. CDR1 is MNHEY and CDR2 is SVGEGT in the germline V gene. CDR3 sequence reads: CASNARGSGTESLRNEQFF. CDR3 in DNA: TGTGCCAGCAACGCCCGTGGTAGCGGGACGGAAAGTTTGCGCAATGAGCAGTTCTTC.

V and J are TRBV12-5 and TRBJ1-3; D is unclear. Germline-derived CDR1 and CDR2 are LGHNT and FRNRAP. This CDR3 is 18 amino acids long. Trimming removed 0 bases from V and 0 bases from J, with 15 bases in between. The CDR3 DNA reads TGTGCTAGTGGTTTGGTACTTCGTCTGGGTTCCTCTGGAAACACCATATATTTT. The encoded protein is CASGLVLRLGSSGNTIYF. Complete variable domain (other parts from reference TRBV12-5 and TRBJ1-3): DARVTQTPRHKVTEMGQEVTMRCQPILGHNTVFWYRQTMMQGLELLAYFRNRAPLDDSGMPKDRFSAEMPDATLATLKIQPSEPRDSAVYFCASGLVLRLGSSGNTIYFGEGSWLTVV.

This clonotype was found a few times. The V gene is TRBV7-9, the J gene TRBJ2-1, with D maybe TRBD2 (6 bases). Trimming removed 5 bases at V and 2 bases at J, with 16 bases between. Germline V gene lookup returns CDR1 SEHNR and CDR2 FQNEAQ (reference sequence). The CDR3 length is 16 residues. This CDR3 reads CASSEMSGPPYNEQFF. CDR3 DNA sequence: TGTGCCAGCAGCGAGATGAGCGGGCCTCCCTACAATGAGCAGTTCTTC.

The genes are TRBV27 and TRBJ1-1; D is unclear. The germline gives CDR1 MNHEY, CDR2 SMNVEV (reference sequence). The CDR3 length is 13 residues. Trimming cost V 5 bases and J 4 bases, with 11 bases left between them. Written as DNA, the CDR3 is TGTGCCAGCAGTGTCGGGAGCCCCACTGAAGCTTTCTTT. Protein: CASSVGSPTEAFF.

This clonotype appeared many times. The CDR3 sequence: CSARVRLASSYEQYF. In DNA form, the CDR3 reads TGCAGTGCTAGAGTTCGGCTAGCCAGCTCCTACGAGCAGTACTTC. The V gene is TRBV20-1, the J gene TRBJ2-7; D is possibly TRBD2 (5 bases). This CDR3 spans 15 amino acids. Germline assignment: CDR1 DFQATT and CDR2 SNEGSKA (reference sequence). V gave up 1 base and J gave up 0 bases, with 13 bases separating them.

This clonotype showed up just a few times. The rearrangement uses TRBV7-9 and TRBJ2-1, with 8 bases fitting TRBD1. Germline lookup yields CDR1 SEHNR and CDR2 FQNEAQ (reference sequence). This CDR3 is 18 amino acids long. The junction had 11 bases not matched to a gene; V was cut back by 2 bases and J by 2 bases. The CDR3 sequence: CASSLRPTGVAPYNEQFF. The CDR3 nucleotides are TGTGCCAGCAGCTTACGCCCGACAGGGGTGGCCCCCTACAATGAGCAGTTCTTC.

The chain carries TRBV9 and TRBJ1-4; TRBD1 agrees at 9 bases. CDR1 is SGDLS and CDR2 is YYNGEE in the germline V gene. The junction had 3 bases not matched to a gene; V was cut back by 3 bases and J by 6 bases. This CDR3 comprises 14 residues. CDR3 DNA: TGTGCCAGCAGCGAACAGGGGGCGGATGAAAAACTGTTTTTT. It yields the protein CASSEQGADEKLFF.

This clonotype was seen at least ten times. J is TRBJ2-5 and V is TRBV30; 9 bases line up with TRBD1. Germline-derived CDR1 and CDR2 are GTSNPN and SVGIG (reference sequence). V gave up 1 base and J gave up 4 bases; unmatched junction bases: 1. This CDR3 spans 13 amino acids. The CDR3 region is CAWSGQGGETQYF. CDR3 sequence (DNA): TGTGCCTGGAGTGGACAGGGGGGAGAGACCCAGTACTTC.

The chain joins TRBV15 to TRBJ1-4; D remains unclear. V was clipped by 2 bases and J by 7 bases, with 8 bases between them. This CDR3 is 13 amino acids long. Looked up from germline, CDR1 is LNHNV and CDR2 is YYDKDF (reference sequence). CDR3: CATSRTAGEKLFF. CDR3 DNA: TGTGCCACCAGCAGAACCGCGGGTGAAAAACTGTTTTTT.

This clonotype has ten or more counts. The gene calls are TRBV7-8 and TRBJ2-7; either TRBD1 or TRBD2 may fit D (5 bases each). The V end lost 2 bases, the J end lost 6 bases, and 11 bases lay between the germline ends. The CDR3 extends over 13 amino acids. Germline V gives CDR1 SGHVS, CDR2 FQNEAQ. The CDR3: CASSLYRDGEQYF. The CDR3 DNA is TGTGCCAGCAGCTTATACCGGGACGGCGAGCAGTACTTC.